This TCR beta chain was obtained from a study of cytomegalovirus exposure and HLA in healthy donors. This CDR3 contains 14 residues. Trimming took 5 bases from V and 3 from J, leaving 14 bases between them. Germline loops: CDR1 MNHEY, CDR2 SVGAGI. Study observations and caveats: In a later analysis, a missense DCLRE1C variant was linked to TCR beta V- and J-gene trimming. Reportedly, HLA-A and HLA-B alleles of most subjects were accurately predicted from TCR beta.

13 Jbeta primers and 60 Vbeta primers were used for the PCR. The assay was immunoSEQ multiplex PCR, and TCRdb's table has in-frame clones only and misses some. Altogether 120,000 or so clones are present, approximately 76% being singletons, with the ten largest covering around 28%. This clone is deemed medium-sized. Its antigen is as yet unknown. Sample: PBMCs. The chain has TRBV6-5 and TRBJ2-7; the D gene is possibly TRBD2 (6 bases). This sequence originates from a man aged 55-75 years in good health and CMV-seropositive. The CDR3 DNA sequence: TGTGCCAGCAGTCCCATCCGGCGGGGCTACGAGCAGTACTTC. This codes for CASSPIRRGYEQYF.